These T cell receptor beta chains were read from a single sample in a study of blood T cell repertoires in COVID-19. The protocol was immunoSEQ multiplex PCR, while the TCRdb copy is restricted to in-frame clones and leaves out a portion. The sample has fewer than 200,000 clones, nearly 90% seen once. The sample taken for sequencing was peripheral blood. These receptors came from a young man who had recovered from COVID-19. Both conserved end residues are part of each CDR3. A D gene is named only where the DNA matches it firmly.

v_call,cdr3_length,d_call,j_call,cdr3_aa,cdr3_nt
TRBV28,15,TRBD1,TRBJ2-7,CASTQFRGISYEQYF,TGTGCCAGCACGCAATTCAGGGGGATCTCCTACGAGCAGTACTTC
TRBV15,19,-,TRBJ1-1,CATSREVRRTQGHGLRAFF,TGTGCCACCAGCAGAGAGGTCCGGCGGACCCAGGGACACGGTTTACGGGCTTTCTTT
TRBV7-2,17,TRBD2,TRBJ2-3,CASSSPEPAGGGDTQYF,TGTGCCAGCAGCTCCCCGGAGCCAGCGGGGGGGGGAGATACGCAGTATTTT
TRBV6-5,12,-,TRBJ2-1,CASKGGGDEQFF,TGTGCCAGCAAAGGAGGAGGAGATGAGCAGTTCTTC
TRBV5-1,15,-,TRBJ2-3,CASSLAGTGTDTQYF,TGCGCCAGCAGCTTGGCCGGAACAGGCACAGATACGCAGTATTTT
TRBV18,15,TRBD2,TRBJ2-3,CASSALAGVADTQYF,TGTGCCAGCTCCGCTCTAGCGGGAGTAGCAGATACGCAGTATTTT
TRBV6-5,15,-,TRBJ1-6,CASSLDGSGNSPLHF,TGTGCCAGCAGCCTCGACGGGTCTGGGAATTCACCCCTCCACTTT
TRBV18,19,-,TRBJ2-3,CASSPTGPSFSRGTDTQYF,TGTGCCAGCTCCCCCACCGGGCCAAGTTTTTCTCGCGGGACAGATACGCAGTATTTT
TRBV3-1/TRBV3-2,16,TRBD2,TRBJ2-2,CASSQHSGRDTGELFF,TGTGCCAGCAGCCAACACAGCGGGAGGGACACCGGGGAGCTGTTTTTT
TRBV14,16,TRBD1,TRBJ2-7,CASSQVIGDRLYEQYF,TGTGCCAGCAGCCAAGTAATAGGGGACAGGCTGTACGAGCAGTACTTC
TRBV24-1,17,TRBD1,TRBJ2-1,CATSDATGVPSYNEQFF,TGTGCCACCAGTGATGCGACAGGGGTCCCCTCCTACAATGAGCAGTTCTTC
TRBV18,17,TRBD2,TRBJ2-1,CASSLLPTSGPYNEQFF,TGTGCCAGCTCACTACTACCGACTAGCGGACCCTACAATGAGCAGTTCTTC
TRBV29-1,13,TRBD1,TRBJ1-2,CSVGTGGLDGYTF,TGCAGCGTTGGAACAGGGGGCTTAGATGGCTACACCTTC
TRBV10-3,14,TRBD2,TRBJ2-3,CAISGLAGHDTQYF,TGTGCCATCAGCGGACTAGCGGGCCACGATACGCAGTATTTT
TRBV6-2/TRBV6-3,13,-,TRBJ1-6,CASSWELNSPLHF,TGTGCCAGCAGCTGGGAGCTTAATTCACCCCTCCACTTT
TRBV6-1,15,TRBD2,TRBJ2-1,CASSTIAGGINEQFF,TGTGCCAGCAGCACAATAGCGGGAGGTATCAATGAGCAGTTCTTC
TRBV7-9,14,TRBD1,TRBJ1-1,CASSLGTGGPEAFF,TGTGCCAGCAGCTTAGGGACAGGGGGACCTGAAGCTTTCTTT
TRBV10-3,11,-,TRBJ1-5,CAINFRLTQHF,TGTGCCATCAATTTCCGGTTGACTCAGCATTTT
TRBV4-3,16,TRBD2,TRBJ2-7,CASSQGTSGPPYEQYF,TGCGCCAGCAGCCAAGGGACTAGCGGGCCGCCCTACGAGCAGTACTTC
TRBV19,15,TRBD1,TRBJ2-1,CATAGQGALRNEQFF,TGTGCCACTGCGGGACAGGGGGCTTTGCGGAATGAGCAGTTCTTC
TRBV5-6,13,-,TRBJ1-6,CASSFGGTSPLHF,TGTGCCAGCAGCTTCGGGGGGACATCACCCCTCCACTTT
TRBV5-1,15,TRBD2,TRBJ2-7,CASSYSGRASHEQYF,TGCGCCAGCAGCTATAGCGGGAGGGCCTCCCACGAGCAGTACTTC
TRBV27,14,-,TRBJ1-2,CASSPSDRPYGYTF,TGTGCCAGCAGTCCGTCGGACAGACCCTATGGCTACACCTTC
TRBV12-3/TRBV12-4,13,-,TRBJ2-1,CASSFGALNEQFF,TGTGCCAGCAGTTTTGGGGCGCTCAATGAGCAGTTCTTC